The 6 T cell receptor beta chains listed next were all sequenced from one sample in a study of T cells in Graves' hyperthyroidism and ophthalmopathy. RNA transcripts gave rise to amplified TCR beta CDR3 regions. HTBI primers were the set used in a first-round RT-PCR of the TCR CDR3. One entry per CDR3 protein results from TCRdb running MiXCR on the multiplex PCR reads. Of around 690,000 distinct CDR3 sequences in the sample, 17% are singletons; the top ten hold around 15%. The sample taken for sequencing was blood. The receptors come from a man between 50 and 59 years old with Graves' hyperthyroidism.

This clonotype was seen ten or more times. The chain carries TRBV20-1 and TRBJ2-1; D is undetermined. This CDR3 contains 14 residues. V lost 0 bases and J 4 bases, leaving 10 bases between the germline ends. Germline CDR1 DFQATT, CDR2 SNEGSKA (reference sequence). CDR3 loop: CSARDQGSYNEQFF. The CDR3, as DNA: TGCAGTGCTAGAGATCAAGGATCATACAATGAGCAGTTCTTC.

The chain recombines TRBV4-1 with TRBJ2-2, with TRBD1 matching 7 bases. The CDR3 is 15 residues long. The V gene's germline CDR1 is MGHRA and CDR2 YSYEKL. V lost 3 bases, J lost 1 base, and 2 bases stayed unmatched. The CDR3, as DNA: TGCGCCAGCAGCCAGAGACAGGGGAACACCGGGGAGCTGTTTTTT. This translates into CASSQRQGNTGELFF.

This clonotype was observed many times. V is TRBV9 and J is TRBJ2-1; D is perhaps TRBD1 (6 bases). CDR1 is SGDLS and CDR2 is YYNGEE in the germline V gene. There are 16 residues in the CDR3. V gave up 0 bases and J gave up 8 bases, with 18 bases separating them. The DNA of the CDR3 is TGTGCCAGCAGCGTAGTAGGTGGACAGCGAAGGGATGAGCAGTTCTTC. Protein sequence: CASSVVGGQRRDEQFF.

This clonotype has a handful of counts. V gene TRBV7-9 combines with J gene TRBJ1-1, with TRBD1 as a possible D gene (5 bases). The CDR3 has 15 residues. The V end was cut by 0 bases, the J end by 5 bases, with 13 bases between. Germline CDR1 reads SEHNR; CDR2 reads FQNEAQ (reference sequence). CDR3 sequence reads: CASSLARGGRTEAFF. CDR3 nucleotides: TGTGCCAGCAGCTTAGCGCGGGGGGGGAGGACTGAAGCTTTCTTT. Based on the CDR3 plus reference TRBV7-9 and TRBJ1-1, the full variable domain is DTGVSQNPRHKITKRGQNVTFRCDPISEHNRLYWYRQTLGQGPEFLTYFQNEAQLEKSRLLSDRFSAERPKGSFSTLEIQRTEQGDSAMYLCASSLARGGRTEAFFGQGTRLTVV.

The chain couples TRBV19 to TRBJ2-3; the D is unclear. Germline V gene sequence: CDR1 LNHDA, CDR2 SQIVND (reference sequence). Trimming removed 10 bases at V and 1 base at J, with 12 bases between. This CDR3 region has 13 residues. CDR3 in DNA: TGTGCCACCAATAGGCAGGGCACAGATACGCAGTATTTT. It is translated as CATNRQGTDTQYF.

This clonotype was recorded only once. This chain joins TRBV10-2 and TRBJ1-1, with 12 bases aligning to TRBD1. Trimming at V came to 1 base and at J to 0 bases, leaving 3 bases not matched to a gene. CDR3 length: 17 amino acids. Germline-derived CDR1 and CDR2 are WSHSY and SAAADI. In DNA, the CDR3 is TGCGCCAGCAGTGAGTATGGGACAGGGGGCATGAACACTGAAGCTTTCTTT. Amino acids: CASSEYGTGGMNTEAFF.